A single sample is the source of the 6 T cell receptor beta chains below, sequenced in a study of shared clonotypes between healthy human individuals. Data came from immunoSEQ multiplex PCR; TCRdb stores just in-frame clones and leaves some out. The profile shows around 700,000 clones, about 91% of them singletons. CD8 cells classed as naive were CD45RO-negative and positively selected for CCR7, excluding terminally differentiated effector memory CD45RA+ cells. The material sequenced was naive CD8+ T cells sorted from blood. The receptor source for this set is a man aged 25-40 years in good health.

The CDR3 region has the DNA TGTGCCAGCAGCCCCCGGACCGGGACAGGGGGGGGTGAGCAGTACTTC. Encoded protein: CASSPRTGTGGGEQYF. The chain carries TRBV9 and TRBJ2-7; TRBD1 agrees at 11 bases. Germline V lookup: CDR1 SGDLS, CDR2 YYNGEE. This CDR3 comprises 16 residues. After removal of 4 bases from V and 7 bases from J, the junction contained 13 bases not matched to a gene.

V and J are TRBV6-5 and TRBJ2-1, with 11 bases lining up with TRBD2. CDR3 length: 15 residues. Trimming cost V 6 bases and J 4 bases; bases outside gene matches: 5. Germline loops: CDR1 MNHEY, CDR2 SVGAGI. This CDR3 reads CASSQTSGIYNEQFF. The DNA of the CDR3 is TGTGCCAGCAGCCAGACTAGCGGGATTTACAATGAGCAGTTCTTC.

The V call is TRBV7-9, the J call TRBJ2-5; 10 positions agree with TRBD2. After removal of 4 bases from V and 3 bases from J, the junction contained 2 bases not matched to a gene. CDR1 is SEHNR, CDR2 FQNEAQ, per germline (reference sequence). The CDR3 is 14 amino acids. The CDR3 loop is CASSSLAGEETQYF. The CDR3, as DNA: TGTGCCAGCAGCTCCCTAGCGGGAGAAGAGACCCAGTACTTC.

This sequence joins TRBV7-2 and TRBJ2-7; possibly TRBD1 for D (6 bases). Trimming removed 4 bases at V and 3 bases at J, with 13 bases between. This CDR3 contains 14 residues. Germline-derived CDR1 and CDR2 are SGHTA and FQGNSA. The CDR3 nucleotides are TGTGCCAGCAGCTCTATGGGACAAGGCTACGAGCAGTACTTC. Translation gives CASSSMGQGYEQYF.

CDR3 amino acids: CASSSQGGGEKLFF. The CDR3 DNA sequence: TGTGCCAGCAGCTCGCAGGGTGGTGGGGAAAAACTGTTTTTT. The genes are TRBV7-9 and TRBJ1-4; D possibly corresponds to TRBD1 (5 bases). With 4 bases removed from V and 8 bases from J, the gap between germline ends came to 14 bases. This CDR3 is built from 14 residues. Germline assignment: CDR1 SEHNR and CDR2 FQNEAQ (reference sequence).

The CDR3 bases are TGTGCCAGCAGCTCCCGGGGTGCCCCGCATGAAAAACTGTTTTTT. Encoded protein: CASSSRGAPHEKLFF. V usage is TRBV27 and J usage is TRBJ1-4; D is unclear. Germline V gene sequence: CDR1 MNHEY, CDR2 SMNVEV (reference sequence). The germline V and J ends were trimmed by 6 bases and 6 bases, with 17 bases remaining between them. CDR3 length equals 15 residues. Combining the CDR3 with reference TRBV27 and TRBJ1-4 gives the whole variable domain EAQVTQNPRYLITVTGKKLTVTCSQNMNHEYMSWYRQDPGLGLRQIYYSMNVEVTDKGDVPEGYKVSRKEKRNFPLILESPSPNQTSLYFCASSSRGAPHEKLFFGSGTQLSVL.